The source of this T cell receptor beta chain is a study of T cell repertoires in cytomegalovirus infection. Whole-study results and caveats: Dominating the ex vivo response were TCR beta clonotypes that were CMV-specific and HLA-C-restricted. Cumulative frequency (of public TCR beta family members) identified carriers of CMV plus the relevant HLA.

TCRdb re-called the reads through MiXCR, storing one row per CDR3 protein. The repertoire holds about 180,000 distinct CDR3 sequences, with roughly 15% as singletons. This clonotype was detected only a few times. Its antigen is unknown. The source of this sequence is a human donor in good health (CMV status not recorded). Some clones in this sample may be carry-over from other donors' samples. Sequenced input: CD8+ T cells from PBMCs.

CDR3 DNA: TGTGCCAGCAGCCGACCGCGAAGGGGGACGGAAGGAAACACCATATATTTT. It encodes CASSRPRRGTEGNTIYF. This chain joins TRBV7-2 and TRBJ1-3; TRBD1 might be the D (6 bases). This CDR3 is 17 amino acids long. V was clipped by 5 bases and J by 4 bases, with 21 bases between them. CDR1 and CDR2 (germline): SGHTA, FQGNSA.